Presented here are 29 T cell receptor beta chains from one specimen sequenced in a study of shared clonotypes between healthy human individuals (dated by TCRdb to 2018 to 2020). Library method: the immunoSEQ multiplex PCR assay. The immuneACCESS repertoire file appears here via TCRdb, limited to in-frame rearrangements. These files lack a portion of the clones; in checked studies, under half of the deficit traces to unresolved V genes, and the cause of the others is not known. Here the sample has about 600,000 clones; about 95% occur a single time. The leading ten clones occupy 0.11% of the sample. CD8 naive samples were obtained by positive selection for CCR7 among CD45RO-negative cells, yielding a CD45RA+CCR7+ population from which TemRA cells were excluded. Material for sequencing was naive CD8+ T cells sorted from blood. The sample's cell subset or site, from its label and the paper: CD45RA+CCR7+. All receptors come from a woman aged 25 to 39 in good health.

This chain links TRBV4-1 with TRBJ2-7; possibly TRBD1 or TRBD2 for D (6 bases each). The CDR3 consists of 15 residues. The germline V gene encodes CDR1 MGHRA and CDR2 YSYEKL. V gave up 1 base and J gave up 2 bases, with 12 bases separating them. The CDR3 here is CASSQGGAGAYEQYF. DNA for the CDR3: TGCGCCAGCAGCCAAGGGGGGGCAGGAGCCTACGAGCAGTACTTC.

The CDR3 region has the DNA TGTGCCACCAGCAGAATAATGGCCCGTAATGAAAAACTGTTTTTT. This encodes CATSRIMARNEKLFF. V usage is TRBV15 and J usage is TRBJ1-4; D not certain. The germline gives CDR1 LNHNV, CDR2 YYDKDF (reference sequence). The CDR3 is 15 residues long. V was trimmed by 2 bases and J by 4 bases, leaving 11 bases between them.

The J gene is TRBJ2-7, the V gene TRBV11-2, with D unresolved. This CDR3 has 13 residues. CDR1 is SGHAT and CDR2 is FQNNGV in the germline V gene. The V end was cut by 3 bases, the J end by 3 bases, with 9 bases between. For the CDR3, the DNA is TGTGCCAGCAGCTTCGGCAGTCACTACGAGCAGTACTTC. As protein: CASSFGSHYEQYF.

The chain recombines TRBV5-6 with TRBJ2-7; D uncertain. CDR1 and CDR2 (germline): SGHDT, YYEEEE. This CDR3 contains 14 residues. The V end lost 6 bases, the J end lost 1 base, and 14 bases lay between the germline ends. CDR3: CASNLWPNSYEQYF. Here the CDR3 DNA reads TGTGCCAGCAACCTATGGCCGAATTCCTACGAGCAGTACTTC.

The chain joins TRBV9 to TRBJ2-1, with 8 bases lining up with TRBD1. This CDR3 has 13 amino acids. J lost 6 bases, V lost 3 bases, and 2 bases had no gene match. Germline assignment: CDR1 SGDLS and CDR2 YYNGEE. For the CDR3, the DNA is TGTGCCAGCAGCGGGGACAGGATCAATGAGCAGTTCTTC. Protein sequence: CASSGDRINEQFF. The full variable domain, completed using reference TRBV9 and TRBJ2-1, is DSGVTQTPKHLITATGQRVTLRCSPRSGDLSVYWYQQSLDQGLQFLIQYYNGEERAKGNILERFSAQQFPDLHSELNLSSLELGDSALYFCASSGDRINEQFFGPGTRLTVL.

The CDR3 reads CASSSRGQVLYGYTF. In DNA, the CDR3 is TGTGCCAGCAGCTCGAGGGGACAGGTTTTATATGGCTACACCTTC. This chain links TRBV5-8 with TRBJ1-2; 8 bases fit TRBD1. Per germline, CDR1 SGHTS and CDR2 YDEGEE. This CDR3 comprises 15 residues. Losses at the gene ends were 3 bases for V and 5 bases for J; bases not matched to a gene: 9.

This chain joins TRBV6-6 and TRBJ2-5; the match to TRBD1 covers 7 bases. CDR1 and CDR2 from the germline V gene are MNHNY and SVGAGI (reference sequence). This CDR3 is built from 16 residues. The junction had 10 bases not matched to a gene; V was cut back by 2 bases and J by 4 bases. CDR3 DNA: TGTGCCAGCAGTTACCCCTCTGGGGCAGGGGGAGAGACCCAGTACTTC. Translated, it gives CASSYPSGAGGETQYF.

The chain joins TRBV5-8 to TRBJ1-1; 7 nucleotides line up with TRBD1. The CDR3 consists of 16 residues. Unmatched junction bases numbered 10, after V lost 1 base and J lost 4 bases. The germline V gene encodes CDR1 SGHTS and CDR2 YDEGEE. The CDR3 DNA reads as TGTGCCAGCAGCTTGCCGTGGGCGACAGGGTTCACTGAAGCTTTCTTT. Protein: CASSLPWATGFTEAFF.

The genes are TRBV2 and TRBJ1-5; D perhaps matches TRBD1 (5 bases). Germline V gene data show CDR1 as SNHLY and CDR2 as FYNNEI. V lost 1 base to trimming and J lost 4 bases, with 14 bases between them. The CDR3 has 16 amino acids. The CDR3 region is CASSEVRQGGNQPQHF. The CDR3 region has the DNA TGTGCCAGCAGTGAAGTACGGCAGGGAGGGAATCAGCCCCAGCATTTT.

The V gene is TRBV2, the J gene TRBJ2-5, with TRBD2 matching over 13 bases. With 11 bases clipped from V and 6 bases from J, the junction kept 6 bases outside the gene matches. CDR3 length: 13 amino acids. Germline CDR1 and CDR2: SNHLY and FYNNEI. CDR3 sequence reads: CARGLAGAKTQYF. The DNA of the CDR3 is TGTGCCCGAGGACTAGCGGGAGCTAAGACCCAGTACTTC.

CDR3 loop: CASLGGANTIYF. Here the CDR3 DNA reads TGTGCCAGCTTAGGGGGCGCGAACACCATATATTTT. The chain recombines TRBV2 with TRBJ1-3; 7 positions agree with TRBD1. Germline V gives CDR1 SNHLY, CDR2 FYNNEI. V shed 8 bases and J 7 bases; nucleotides not matched to a gene: 5. The CDR3 has 12 amino acids.

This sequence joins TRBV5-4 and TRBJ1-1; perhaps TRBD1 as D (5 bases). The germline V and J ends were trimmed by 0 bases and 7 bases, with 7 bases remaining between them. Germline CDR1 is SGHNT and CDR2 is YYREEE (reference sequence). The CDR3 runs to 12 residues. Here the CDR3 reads CASSLGGREAFF. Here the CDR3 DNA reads TGTGCCAGCAGCTTGGGGGGACGTGAAGCTTTCTTT.

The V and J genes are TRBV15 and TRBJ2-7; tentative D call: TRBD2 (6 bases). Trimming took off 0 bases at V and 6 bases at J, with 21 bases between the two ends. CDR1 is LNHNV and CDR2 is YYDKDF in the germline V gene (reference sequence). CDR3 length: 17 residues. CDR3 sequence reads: CATSRDVSSWGVSEQYF. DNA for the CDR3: TGTGCCACCAGCAGAGATGTTTCTTCCTGGGGGGTCTCCGAGCAGTACTTC.

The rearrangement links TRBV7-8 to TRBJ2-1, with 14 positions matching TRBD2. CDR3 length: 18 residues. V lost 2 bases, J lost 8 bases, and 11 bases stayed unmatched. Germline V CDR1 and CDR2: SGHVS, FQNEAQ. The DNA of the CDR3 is TGTGCCAGCAGCTTAACCACCTCGACTAGCGGGAGGGCCTATGAGCAGTTCTTC. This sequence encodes CASSLTTSTSGRAYEQFF.

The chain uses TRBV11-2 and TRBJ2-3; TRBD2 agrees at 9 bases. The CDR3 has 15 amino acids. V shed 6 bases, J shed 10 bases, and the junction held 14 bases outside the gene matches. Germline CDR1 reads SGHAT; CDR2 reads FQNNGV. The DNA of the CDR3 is TGTGCCAGCAGGCAGGGAGCGGGAGGCTCCTTTTCGCAGTATTTT. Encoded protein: CASRQGAGGSFSQYF.

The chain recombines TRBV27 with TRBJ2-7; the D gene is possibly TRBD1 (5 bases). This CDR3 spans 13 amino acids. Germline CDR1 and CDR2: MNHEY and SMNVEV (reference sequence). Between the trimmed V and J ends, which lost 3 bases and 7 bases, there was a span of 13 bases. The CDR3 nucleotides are TGTGCCAGCAGTTTCGGCCCGTCAGGGGAGCAGTACTTC. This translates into CASSFGPSGEQYF.

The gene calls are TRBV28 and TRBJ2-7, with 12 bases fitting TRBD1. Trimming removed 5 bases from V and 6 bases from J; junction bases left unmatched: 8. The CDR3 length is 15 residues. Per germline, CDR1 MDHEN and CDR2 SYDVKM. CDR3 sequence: CASSKRGQGAIEQYF. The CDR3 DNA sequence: TGTGCCAGCAGTAAACGGGGACAGGGGGCCATCGAGCAGTACTTC.

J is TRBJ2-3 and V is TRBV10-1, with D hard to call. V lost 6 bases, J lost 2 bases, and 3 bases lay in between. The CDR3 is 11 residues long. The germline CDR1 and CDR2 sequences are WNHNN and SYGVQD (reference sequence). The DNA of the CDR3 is TGCGCCAGCAGACCCACAGATACGCAGTATTTT. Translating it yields CASRPTDTQYF.

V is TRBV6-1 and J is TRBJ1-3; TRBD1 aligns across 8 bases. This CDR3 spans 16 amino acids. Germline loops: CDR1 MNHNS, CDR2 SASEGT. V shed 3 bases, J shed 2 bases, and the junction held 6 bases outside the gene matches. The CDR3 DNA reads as TGTGCCAGCAGTGAGAACAGGGGGGGTGCTGGAAACACCATATATTTT. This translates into CASSENRGGAGNTIYF.

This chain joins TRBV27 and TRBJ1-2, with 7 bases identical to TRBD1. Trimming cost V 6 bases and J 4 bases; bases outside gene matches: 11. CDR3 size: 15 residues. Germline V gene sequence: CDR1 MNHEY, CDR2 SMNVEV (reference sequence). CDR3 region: CASRPNRGRPYGYTF. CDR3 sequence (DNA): TGTGCCAGCAGGCCCAACAGGGGAAGGCCCTATGGCTACACCTTC.

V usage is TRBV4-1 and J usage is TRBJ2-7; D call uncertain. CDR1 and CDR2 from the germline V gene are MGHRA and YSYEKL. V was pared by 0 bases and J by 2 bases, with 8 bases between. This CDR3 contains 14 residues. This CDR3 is CASSQDKGPYEQYF. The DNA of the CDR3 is TGCGCCAGCAGCCAAGATAAAGGACCCTACGAGCAGTACTTC.

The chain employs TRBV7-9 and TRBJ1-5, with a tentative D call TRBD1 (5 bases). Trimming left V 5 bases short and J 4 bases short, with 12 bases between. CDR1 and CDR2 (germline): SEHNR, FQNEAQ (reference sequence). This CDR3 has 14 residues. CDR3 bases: TGTGCCAGCAGCCCTCCAGGGCGGAATCAGCCCCAGCATTTT. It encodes CASSPPGRNQPQHF.

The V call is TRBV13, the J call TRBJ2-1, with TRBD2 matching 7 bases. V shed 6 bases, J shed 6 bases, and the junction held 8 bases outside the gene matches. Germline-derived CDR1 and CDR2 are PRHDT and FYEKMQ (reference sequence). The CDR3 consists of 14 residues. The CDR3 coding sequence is TGTGCCAGCAGACAACTAGCGTATATCAATGAGCAGTTCTTC. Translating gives CASRQLAYINEQFF.

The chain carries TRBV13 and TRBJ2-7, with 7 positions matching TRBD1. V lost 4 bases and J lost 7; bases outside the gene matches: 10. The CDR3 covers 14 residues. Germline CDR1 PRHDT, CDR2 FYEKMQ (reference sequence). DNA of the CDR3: TGTGCCAGCAGCTCCGGGACAGACTCTACTGAGCAGTACTTC. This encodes CASSSGTDSTEQYF.

The DNA of the CDR3 is TGTGCCAGCAGTTTACCACTAGCGGGTGTCAATGAGCAGTTCTTC. Protein product: CASSLPLAGVNEQFF. This sequence joins TRBV27 and TRBJ2-1; 9 bases match TRBD2. Per germline, CDR1 MNHEY and CDR2 SMNVEV (reference sequence). Trimming took 2 bases from V and 6 from J; bases not matched to a gene: 5. The CDR3 extends over 15 amino acids.

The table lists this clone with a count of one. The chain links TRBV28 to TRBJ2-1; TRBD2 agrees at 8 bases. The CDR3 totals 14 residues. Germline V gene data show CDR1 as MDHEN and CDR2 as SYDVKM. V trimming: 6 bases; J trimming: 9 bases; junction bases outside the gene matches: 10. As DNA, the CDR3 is TGTGCCAGCAGCCGGAGCGGGAGCCTGGTTGAGCAGTTCTTC. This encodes CASSRSGSLVEQFF.

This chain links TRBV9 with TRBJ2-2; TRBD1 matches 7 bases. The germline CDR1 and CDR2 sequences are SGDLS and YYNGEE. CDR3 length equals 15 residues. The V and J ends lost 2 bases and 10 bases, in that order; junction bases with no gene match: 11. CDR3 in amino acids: CASSVGTVGKEELFF. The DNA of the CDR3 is TGTGCCAGCAGCGTTGGGACAGTGGGGAAGGAGGAGCTGTTTTTT.

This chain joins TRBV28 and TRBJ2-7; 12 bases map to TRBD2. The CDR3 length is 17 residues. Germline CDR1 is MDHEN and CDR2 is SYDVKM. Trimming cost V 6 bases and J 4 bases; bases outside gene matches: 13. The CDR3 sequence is CASRLTSETSGRYEQYF. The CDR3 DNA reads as TGTGCCAGCAGGCTAACAAGCGAGACTAGCGGGAGATACGAGCAGTACTTC.

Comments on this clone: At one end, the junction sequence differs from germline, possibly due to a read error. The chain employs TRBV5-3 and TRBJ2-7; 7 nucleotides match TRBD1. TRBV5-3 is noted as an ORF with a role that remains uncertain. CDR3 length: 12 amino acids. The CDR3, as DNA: TGTGCCAGCAGCCCTCGAAGGGGGACAGCGCTCTTC. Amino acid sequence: CASSPRRGTALF.